A selection of T cell receptor beta chains follows, all from one sample in a study of beta chain features in type 1 diabetes. Libraries were prepared by immunoSEQ multiplex PCR; TCRdb keeps only in-frame clonotypes and omits some of them. The repertoire has 350,000 to 400,000 clones, over 13% of them found once; the top ten carry approximately 0.019%. Sequenced: naive CD4+ T cells from blood. The receptors shown here come from a woman in her late teens or twenties in good health. Each CDR3 is given with its conserved first and last residue. The D gene is left open where the match is weak. Size is omitted from some rows. Given values are once, few, many or a class for expanded clones.

NA	TRBV6-5	TRBD1	TRBJ2-7	CASSYSRDRASEQYF	TGTGCCAGCAGTTACTCGAGGGACAGGGCCAGCGAGCAGTACTTC
few	TRBV29-1	NA	TRBJ1-1	CSVIMGHRLTEAFF	TGCAGCGTAATTATGGGACATCGACTCACTGAAGCTTTCTTT
NA	TRBV28	NA	TRBJ2-7	CASSSRRQETYEQYF	TGTGCCAGCAGTTCCCGCCGACAGGAGACCTACGAGCAGTACTTC
few	TRBV30	TRBD2	TRBJ2-7	CAWSGGRNYEQYF	TGTGCCTGGAGTGGCGGGAGGAACTACGAGCAGTACTTC
NA	TRBV30	TRBD2	TRBJ2-3	CAWSVRGRGAIRTDTQYF	TGTGCCTGGAGTGTACGGGGGCGGGGGGCGATTAGGACAGATACGCAGTATTTT
NA	TRBV30	TRBD1	TRBJ1-2	CAWSVMIYPGQPNSGYTF	TGTGCCTGGAGTGTAATGATCTACCCGGGACAGCCTAATTCGGGCTACACCTTC
NA	TRBV30	TRBD1	TRBJ1-2	CAWSTGVIYGYTF	TGTGCCTGGAGTACAGGGGTAATCTATGGCTACACCTTC
NA	TRBV9	NA	TRBJ2-2	CASSAGVGELFF	TGTGCCAGCAGCGCGGGGGTCGGGGAGCTGTTTTTT
few	TRBV9	TRBD2	TRBJ2-7	CASSVGASGEQYF	TGTGCCAGCAGCGTAGGAGCTAGCGGCGAGCAGTACTTC
NA	TRBV30	NA	TRBJ2-5	CAWSTDRFRGTQYF	TGTGCCTGGAGTACTGACAGGTTCCGAGGGACCCAGTACTTC
NA	TRBV7-2	NA	TRBJ2-5	CASSTYQETQYF	TGTGCCAGCAGCACATACCAAGAGACCCAGTACTTC
NA	TRBV2	TRBD1	TRBJ2-7	CASNDGQGAYEQYF	TGTGCCAGCAATGATGGACAGGGGGCCTACGAGCAGTACTTC
NA	TRBV18	NA	TRBJ2-2	CASSPGAGTGELFF	TGTGCCAGCTCACCAGGGGCAGGTACCGGGGAGCTGTTTTTT
few	TRBV7-2	NA	TRBJ1-1	CASSFNIAEAFF	TGTGCCAGCAGCTTCAACATCGCTGAAGCTTTCTTT
few	TRBV6-5	TRBD1	TRBJ2-1	CASRSGQSYNEQFF	TGTGCCAGCAGATCGGGACAGTCCTACAATGAGCAGTTCTTC
few	TRBV18	NA	TRBJ1-4	CASSSTEKLFF	TGTGCCAGCTCATCGACAGAAAAACTGTTTTTT
NA	TRBV5-1	TRBD1	TRBJ2-1	CASSSRTGINEQFF	TGCGCCAGCAGCTCCCGGACAGGCATCAATGAGCAGTTCTTC
few	TRBV19	NA	TRBJ2-1	CASSSSIRNEQFF	TGTGCCAGTTCATCTAGCATACGGAATGAGCAGTTCTTC
NA	TRBV30	NA	TRBJ2-1	CAWSWRAMSEQFF	TGTGCCTGGAGCTGGCGGGCCATGAGTGAGCAGTTCTTC
few	TRBV7-3	TRBD2	TRBJ2-3	CASSLGLAGGITDTQYF	TGTGCCAGCAGCTTAGGCCTAGCGGGAGGAATCACAGATACGCAGTATTTT
few	TRBV29-1	NA	TRBJ2-1	CSAHRGNEQFF	TGCAGCGCCCACCGGGGTAATGAGCAGTTCTTC
few	TRBV28	NA	TRBJ2-3	CASRRAGGTDTQYF	TGTGCCAGCAGAAGGGCAGGGGGCACAGATACGCAGTATTTT
NA	TRBV30	TRBD2	TRBJ2-1	CAWSRLAGVSYNEQFF	TGTGCCTGGAGTCGGTTAGCGGGAGTTTCCTACAATGAGCAGTTCTTC
NA	TRBV7-9	TRBD1	TRBJ2-5	CASQDRGQETQYF	TGTGCCAGTCAGGACAGGGGGCAAGAGACCCAGTACTTC
NA	TRBV15	TRBD2	TRBJ2-1	CATSRGGLATNEQFF	TGTGCCACCAGCAGAGGTGGACTAGCGACCAATGAGCAGTTCTTC
few	TRBV30	TRBD1	TRBJ1-3	CAWSYGTGRGPGNTIYF	TGTGCCTGGAGTTACGGGACAGGGAGAGGCCCTGGAAACACCATATATTTT
NA	TRBV2	TRBD1	TRBJ2-2	CASRVQGDLLTGELFF	TGTGCCAGCAGAGTCCAGGGGGACCTTTTGACCGGGGAGCTGTTTTTT
few	TRBV11-3	NA	TRBJ2-1	CASSLGLYNEQFF	TGTGCCAGCAGCTTGGGACTCTACAATGAGCAGTTCTTC
few	TRBV30	TRBD2	TRBJ2-3	CAWIGGRIDTQYF	TGTGCCTGGATAGGCGGGAGAATAGATACGCAGTATTTT
NA	TRBV15	TRBD2	TRBJ2-1	CATSRQVGTSTSGYNEQFF	TGTGCCACCAGTCGACAGGTCGGGACTAGCACGAGTGGTTACAATGAGCAGTTCTTC
NA	TRBV14	NA	TRBJ1-2	CASSLDQGNYGYTF	TGTGCCAGCAGCTTAGACCAGGGAAACTATGGCTACACCTTC
NA	TRBV27	TRBD1	TRBJ2-7	CASLGTGASYEQYF	TGTGCCAGCCTTGGGACAGGGGCTTCCTACGAGCAGTACTTC
few	TRBV7-9	NA	TRBJ1-1	CASSLGGGMPEAFF	TGTGCCAGCAGCTTAGGGGGAGGAATGCCTGAAGCTTTCTTT
NA	TRBV7-2	TRBD2	TRBJ2-7	CASSGLAGGYEQYF	TGTGCCAGCAGCGGGCTAGCGGGAGGGTACGAGCAGTACTTC
few	TRBV5-6	NA	TRBJ2-5	CASTSPGEETQYF	TGTGCCAGCACTTCCCCGGGAGAAGAGACCCAGTACTTC
NA	TRBV25-1	NA	TRBJ2-1	CASRELGEQFF	TGTGCCAGTAGGGAGTTAGGGGAGCAGTTCTTC
few	TRBV29-1	TRBD1	TRBJ2-2	CSVKSGTGNTGELFF	TGCAGCGTGAAATCCGGGACAGGGAACACCGGGGAGCTGTTTTTT
few	TRBV30	NA	TRBJ1-1	CAWSGRRYTEAFF	TGTGCCTGGAGTGGAAGGAGATACACTGAAGCTTTCTTT
few	TRBV5-1	NA	TRBJ2-7	CASSPGSPYEQYF	TGCGCCAGCAGCCCCGGGTCCCCCTACGAGCAGTACTTC
NA	TRBV19	NA	TRBJ2-1	CASSTQGTYNEQFF	TGTGCCAGTAGTACGCAGGGAACCTACAATGAGCAGTTCTTC
few	TRBV25-1	NA	TRBJ2-7	CASSGGQRQYF	TGTGCCAGCAGTGGCGGACAACGACAGTACTTC
NA	TRBV29-1	NA	TRBJ1-1	CSVFNRTLSNTEAFF	TGCAGCGTTTTTAACAGAACTTTATCGAACACTGAAGCTTTCTTT
NA	TRBV29-1	NA	TRBJ2-3	CSVDGDFDTQYF	TGCAGCGTTGATGGAGACTTTGATACGCAGTATTTT
NA	TRBV30	TRBD1	TRBJ1-5	CAWSLGTGGLQPQHF	TGTGCCTGGAGTCTCGGGACAGGGGGTTTGCAGCCCCAGCATTTT
few	TRBV28	TRBD2	TRBJ2-1	CASSLFPSGNNEQFF	TGTGCCAGCAGTTTATTCCCTAGCGGGAACAATGAGCAGTTCTTC
once	TRBV2	NA	TRBJ1-5	CASSSYSYPQHF	TGTGCCAGCAGTAGTTACAGTTACCCCCAGCATTTT
NA	TRBV7-8	NA	TRBJ1-5	CASSLAKGVGQPQHF	TGTGCCAGCAGCTTAGCGAAGGGGGTCGGGCAGCCCCAGCATTTT